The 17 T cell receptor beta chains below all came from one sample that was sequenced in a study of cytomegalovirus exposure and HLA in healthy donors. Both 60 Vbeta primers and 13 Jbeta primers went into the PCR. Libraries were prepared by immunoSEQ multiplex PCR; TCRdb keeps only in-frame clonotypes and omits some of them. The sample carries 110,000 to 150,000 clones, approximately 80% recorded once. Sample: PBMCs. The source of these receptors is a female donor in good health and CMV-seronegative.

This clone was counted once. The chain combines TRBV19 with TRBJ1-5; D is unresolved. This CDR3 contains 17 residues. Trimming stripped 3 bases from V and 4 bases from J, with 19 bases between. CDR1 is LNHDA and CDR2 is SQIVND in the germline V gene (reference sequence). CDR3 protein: CASSMFLSRRLNQPQHF. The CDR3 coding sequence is TGTGCCAGTAGTATGTTTTTATCTCGTCGTTTAAATCAGCCCCAGCATTTT.

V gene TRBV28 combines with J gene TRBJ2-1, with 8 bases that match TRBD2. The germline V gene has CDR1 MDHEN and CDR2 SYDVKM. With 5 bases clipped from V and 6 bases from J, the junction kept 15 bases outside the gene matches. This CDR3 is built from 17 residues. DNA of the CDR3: TGTGCCAGCAGTCAGCCAGCGGGAGCCAACCTGATCAATGAGCAGTTCTTC. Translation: CASSQPAGANLINEQFF.

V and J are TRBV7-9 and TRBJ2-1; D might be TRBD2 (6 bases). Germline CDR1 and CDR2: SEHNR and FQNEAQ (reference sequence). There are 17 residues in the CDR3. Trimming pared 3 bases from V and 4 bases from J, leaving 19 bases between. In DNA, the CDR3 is TGTGCCAGCAGCTTCCCCCTGGAGGGGACCTCTTACAATGAGCAGTTCTTC. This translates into CASSFPLEGTSYNEQFF.

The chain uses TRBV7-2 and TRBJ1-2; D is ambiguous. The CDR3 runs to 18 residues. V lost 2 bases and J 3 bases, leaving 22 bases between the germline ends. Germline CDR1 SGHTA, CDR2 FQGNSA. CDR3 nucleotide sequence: TGTGCCAGCAGCTTACGGAGCAGTCCCCACTTCTCTGACTATGGCTACACCTTC. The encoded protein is CASSLRSSPHFSDYGYTF.

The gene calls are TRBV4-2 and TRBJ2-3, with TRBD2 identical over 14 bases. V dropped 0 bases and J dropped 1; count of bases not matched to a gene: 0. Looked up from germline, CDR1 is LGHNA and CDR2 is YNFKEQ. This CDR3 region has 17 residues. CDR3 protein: CASSQEGLAGGTDTQYF. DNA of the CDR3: TGTGCCAGCAGCCAAGAGGGACTAGCGGGGGGCACAGATACGCAGTATTTT.

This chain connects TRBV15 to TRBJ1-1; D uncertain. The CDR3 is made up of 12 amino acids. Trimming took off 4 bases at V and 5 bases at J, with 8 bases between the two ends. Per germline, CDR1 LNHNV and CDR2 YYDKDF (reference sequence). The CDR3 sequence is CATSNPRTEAFF. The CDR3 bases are TGTGCCACCAGCAATCCCAGAACTGAAGCTTTCTTT.

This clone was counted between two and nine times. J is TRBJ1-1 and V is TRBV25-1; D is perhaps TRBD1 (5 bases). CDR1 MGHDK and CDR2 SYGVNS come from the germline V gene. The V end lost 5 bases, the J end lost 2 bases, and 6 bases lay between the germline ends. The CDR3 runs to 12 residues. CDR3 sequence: CASSRGNTEAFF. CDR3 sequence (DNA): TGTGCCAGCAGTAGGGGTAACACTGAAGCTTTCTTT.

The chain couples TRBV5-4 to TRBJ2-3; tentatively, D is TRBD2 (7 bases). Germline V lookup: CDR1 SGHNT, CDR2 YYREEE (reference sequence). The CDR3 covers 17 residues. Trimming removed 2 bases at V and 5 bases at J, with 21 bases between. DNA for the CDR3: TGTGCCAGCAGCTTTTGGGAGGGGGGCTCGCAGGGAGATACGCAGTATTTT. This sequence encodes CASSFWEGGSQGDTQYF.

In DNA, the CDR3 is TGTGCCAGCAGCACAGGGGGTCGGCATGGCTACACCTTC. Amino acid sequence: CASSTGGRHGYTF. The chain combines TRBV7-2 with TRBJ1-2; 8 nucleotides align to TRBD1. With V trimmed by 5 bases and J by 6 bases, 5 bases remained unmatched. The germline V gene has CDR1 SGHTA and CDR2 FQGNSA. CDR3 size: 13 residues. The full variable domain, rest sourced from reference TRBV7-2 and TRBJ1-2, is GAGVSQSPSNKVTEKGKDVELRCDPISGHTALYWYRQSLGQGLEFLIYFQGNSAPDKSGLPSDRFSAERTGGSVSTLTIQRTQQEDSAVYLCASSTGGRHGYTFGSGTRLTVV.

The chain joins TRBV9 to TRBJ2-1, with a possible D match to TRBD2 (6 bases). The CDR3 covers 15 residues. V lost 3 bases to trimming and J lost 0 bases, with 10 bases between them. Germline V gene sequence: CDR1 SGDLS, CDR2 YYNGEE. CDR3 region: CASSDSGSSYNEQFF. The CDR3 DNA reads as TGTGCCAGCAGCGATAGCGGAAGCTCCTACAATGAGCAGTTCTTC.

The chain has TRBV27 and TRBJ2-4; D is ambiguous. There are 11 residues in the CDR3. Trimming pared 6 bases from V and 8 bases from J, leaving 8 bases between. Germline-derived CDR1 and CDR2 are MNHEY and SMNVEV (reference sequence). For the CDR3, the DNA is TGTGCCAGCAGCCAGAACGACATTCAGTACTTC. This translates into CASSQNDIQYF.

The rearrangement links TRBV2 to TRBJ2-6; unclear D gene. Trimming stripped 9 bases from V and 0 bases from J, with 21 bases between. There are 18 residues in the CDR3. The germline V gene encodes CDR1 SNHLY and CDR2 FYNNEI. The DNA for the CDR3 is TGTGCCAGTGTCTTGCGGAAGAAGACGGTCTCTGGGGCCAACGTCCTGACTTTC. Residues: CASVLRKKTVSGANVLTF. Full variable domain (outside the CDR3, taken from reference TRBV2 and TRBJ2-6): EPEVTQTPSHQVTQMGQEVILRCVPISNHLYFYWYRQILGQKVEFLVSFYNNEISEKSEIFDDQFSVERPDGSNFTLKIRSTKLEDSAMYFCASVLRKKTVSGANVLTFGAGSRLTVL.

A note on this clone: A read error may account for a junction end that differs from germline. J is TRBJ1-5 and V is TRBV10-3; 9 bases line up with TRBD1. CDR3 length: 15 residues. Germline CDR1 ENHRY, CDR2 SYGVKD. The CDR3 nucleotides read TGTGCCGTACGATCGGGACAGGGTTCGAGCCAGCCCCAGAATTTT. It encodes CAVRSGQGSSQPQNF.

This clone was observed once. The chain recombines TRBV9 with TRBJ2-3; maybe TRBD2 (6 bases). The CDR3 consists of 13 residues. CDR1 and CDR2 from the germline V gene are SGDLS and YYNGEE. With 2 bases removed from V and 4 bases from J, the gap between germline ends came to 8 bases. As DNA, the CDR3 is TGTGCCAGCAGCGTCGGGGGATCAGATACGCAGTATTTT. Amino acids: CASSVGGSDTQYF.

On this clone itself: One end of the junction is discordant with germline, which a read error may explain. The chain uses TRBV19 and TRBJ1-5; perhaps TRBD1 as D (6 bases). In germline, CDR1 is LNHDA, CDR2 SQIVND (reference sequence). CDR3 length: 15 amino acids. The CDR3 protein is CASSTGLRGNQPQHF. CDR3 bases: TGTGCCAGCAGTACAGGGTTACGGGGCAATCAGCCCCAGCATTTT.

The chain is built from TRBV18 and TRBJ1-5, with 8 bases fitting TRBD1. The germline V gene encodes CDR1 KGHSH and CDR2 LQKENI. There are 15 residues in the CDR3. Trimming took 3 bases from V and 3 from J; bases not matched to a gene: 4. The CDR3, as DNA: TGTGCCAGCTCACCGACAGGGGACAACAATCAGCCCCAGCATTTT. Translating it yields CASSPTGDNNQPQHF.

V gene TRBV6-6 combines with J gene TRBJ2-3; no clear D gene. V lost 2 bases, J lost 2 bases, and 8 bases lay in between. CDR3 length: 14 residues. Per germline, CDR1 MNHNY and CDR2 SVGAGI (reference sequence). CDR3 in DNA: TGTGCCAGCAGTTACCGCCAGGCCACAGATACGCAGTATTTT. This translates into CASSYRQATDTQYF.